These 21 T cell receptor beta chains share one sample of origin, sequenced in a study of T cells in Graves' hyperthyroidism and ophthalmopathy. What was amplified from RNA transcripts were TCR beta CDR3 regions. An initial round of RT-PCR targeting the TCR CDR3 relied on the HTBI primer set. TCRdb fed the multiplex PCR reads into MiXCR, producing one record per CDR3 protein. Among about 560,000 distinct CDR3 sequences, 16% were seen once, and the ten largest hold 18%. Sequenced sample: blood. These receptors all stem from a woman under 30 with Graves' hyperthyroidism.

The rearrangement uses TRBV5-6 and TRBJ1-6, with 10 bases that match TRBD1. J was trimmed by 7 bases and V by 4 bases; bases with no gene match: 5. Germline V gives CDR1 SGHDT, CDR2 YYEEEE. The CDR3 is 15 amino acids. The CDR3 nucleotides are TGTGCCAGCAGCCCGACAGGGGGCCGGAATTCACCCCTCCACTTT. Its protein product is CASSPTGGRNSPLHF.

V is TRBV12-5 and J is TRBJ1-5; the D is unclear. The V gene lost 2 bases and the J gene lost 2 bases, with 19 bases spanning the gap. This CDR3 region has 18 residues. Germline lookup yields CDR1 LGHNT and CDR2 FRNRAP. The CDR3 here is CASGLFLSSVGGNQPQHF. The CDR3 DNA sequence: TGTGCTAGTGGTTTGTTCTTATCTTCGGTTGGTGGCAATCAGCCCCAGCATTTT.

This clonotype was found many times. The chain carries TRBV11-2 and TRBJ1-1; D remains ambiguous. In germline, CDR1 is SGHAT, CDR2 FQNNGV. The V gene lost 0 bases and the J gene lost 0 bases, with 11 bases spanning the gap. The CDR3 sequence is 16 residues long. CDR3 residues: CASSLEVTAMNTEAFF. CDR3 nucleotides: TGTGCCAGCAGCTTAGAGGTTACAGCCATGAACACTGAAGCTTTCTTT.

The gene calls are TRBV29-1 and TRBJ2-7; D unclear. Trimming took off 3 bases at V and 2 bases at J, with 5 bases between the two ends. The CDR3 extends over 11 amino acids. Per the germline V gene, CDR1 is SQVTM and CDR2 is ANQGSEA. The CDR3 loop is CSVDVAYEQYF. CDR3 DNA sequence: TGCAGCGTTGATGTAGCCTACGAGCAGTACTTC.

In its sample, this clonotype was seen many times. The V gene is TRBV30, the J gene TRBJ2-1; either TRBD1 or TRBD2 may supply D (5 bases each). The CDR3 totals 15 residues. V was cut by 5 bases and J by 0 bases, with 14 bases left in between. Germline V gene sequence: CDR1 GTSNPN, CDR2 SVGIG (reference sequence). The CDR3 spells CAWGGDRSSYNEQFF. For the CDR3, the DNA is TGTGCCTGGGGGGGTGACAGAAGCTCCTACAATGAGCAGTTCTTC.

The sample holds many counts of this clonotype. V gene TRBV20-1 combines with J gene TRBJ2-4, with D perhaps TRBD1 (5 bases). Germline V CDR1 and CDR2: DFQATT, SNEGSKA (reference sequence). This CDR3 has 16 residues. Deletions cut 0 bases from V and 1 base from J, with 13 bases between. CDR3 nucleotide sequence: TGCAGTGCTAGAGATTCAGGGCCAAGGGCCAAAAACATTCAGTACTTC. Amino acid sequence: CSARDSGPRAKNIQYF.

There are many counts of this clonotype. This chain links TRBV4-1 with TRBJ1-5; tentatively, D is TRBD1 (5 bases). Germline-derived CDR1 and CDR2 are MGHRA and YSYEKL. Trimming removed 5 bases from V and 3 bases from J, with 14 bases in between. The CDR3 length is 15 residues. The CDR3 region is CASSVDTNPNQPQHF. Written as DNA, the CDR3 is TGCGCCAGCAGCGTGGACACTAACCCCAATCAGCCCCAGCATTTT.

This clonotype was seen many times. The V gene is TRBV3-1, the J gene TRBJ1-1; D not certain. This CDR3 region has 12 residues. Germline V gene lookup returns CDR1 LGHDT and CDR2 YNNKEL (reference sequence). The V end was cut by 0 bases, the J end by 7 bases, with 6 bases between. This CDR3 reads CASSQEGFEAFF. The CDR3 region has the DNA TGTGCCAGCAGCCAAGAGGGGTTTGAAGCTTTCTTT.

This clonotype was observed at least ten times. The chain uses TRBV5-6 and TRBJ2-5; D call uncertain. Germline V gene data show CDR1 as SGHDT and CDR2 as YYEEEE. The CDR3 sequence is 16 residues long. Trimming took off 2 bases at V and 2 bases at J, with 16 bases between the two ends. The CDR3 here is CASSFTPTNPQETQYF. The DNA of the CDR3 is TGTGCCAGCAGCTTCACCCCAACGAACCCTCAAGAGACCCAGTACTTC.

V is TRBV2 and J is TRBJ2-7; perhaps TRBD1 as D (6 bases). This CDR3 region has 15 residues. V dropped 1 base and J dropped 6 bases, with 16 bases sitting between them. Germline loops: CDR1 SNHLY, CDR2 FYNNEI. The CDR3 loop is CASSEEWEGGPEQYF. Here the CDR3 DNA reads TGTGCCAGCAGTGAAGAATGGGAAGGGGGACCCGAGCAGTACTTC.

The chain links TRBV4-3 to TRBJ2-3; TRBD2 matches at 10 bases. The CDR3 sequence is 16 residues long. J gave up 3 bases and V 2 bases, and 5 bases lay outside the gene matches. In germline, CDR1 is LGHNA, CDR2 YSLEER. In DNA form, the CDR3 reads TGCGCCAGCAGCCAAATAGCGGGGGGAGGGACAGATACGCAGTATTTT. Its protein is CASSQIAGGGTDTQYF.

This clonotype showed up just a few times. V gene TRBV29-1 combines with J gene TRBJ2-2; TRBD2 agrees at 7 bases. Germline loops: CDR1 SQVTM, CDR2 ANQGSEA. This CDR3 spans 13 amino acids. CDR3 amino acids: CGTGLANTGELFF. The CDR3 DNA reads TGCGGAACAGGACTAGCGAACACCGGGGAGCTGTTTTTT.

This clonotype was seen more than once but under ten times. The rearrangement joins TRBV30 to TRBJ1-6, with 9 positions matching TRBD1. Looked up from germline, CDR1 is GTSNPN and CDR2 is SVGIG (reference sequence). The V gene end was trimmed by 2 bases and the J gene end by 8 bases; junction bases not matched to a gene: 4. CDR3 size: 14 residues. This CDR3 is CAWSTGQGYSPLHF. In DNA form, the CDR3 reads TGTGCCTGGAGTACGGGACAGGGATATTCACCCCTCCACTTT. The whole variable domain, remainder taken from reference TRBV30 and TRBJ1-6, is SQTIHQWPATLVQPVGSPLSLECTVEGTSNPNLYWYRQAAGRGLQLLFYSVGIGQISSEVPQNLSASRPQDRQFILSSKKLLLSDSGFYLCAWSTGQGYSPLHFGNGTRLTVT.

There are many counts of this clonotype. This chain connects TRBV28 to TRBJ2-7; the match to TRBD1 covers 7 bases. J was trimmed by 3 bases and V by 1 base; bases with no gene match: 6. The length of the CDR3 is 15 residues. Germline CDR1 is MDHEN and CDR2 is SYDVKM. CDR3 coding DNA: TGTGCCAGCAGTTTATTCGCAGGGGGTGGCTACGAGCAGTACTTC. Translating gives CASSLFAGGGYEQYF. Full variable domain (remainder filled in from reference TRBV28 and TRBJ2-7): DVKVTQSSRYLVKRTGEKVFLECVQDMDHENMFWYRQDPGLGLRLIYFSYDVKMKEKGDIPEGYSVSREKKERFSLILESASTNQTSMYLCASSLFAGGGYEQYFGPGTRLTVT.

In its sample, this clonotype was seen once. This sequence joins TRBV19 and TRBJ2-7; 7 bases line up with TRBD1. V lost 6 bases to trimming and J lost 0 bases; unmatched junction nucleotides: 5. Germline loops: CDR1 LNHDA, CDR2 SQIVND (reference sequence). The CDR3 contains 14 residues. CDR3 region: CASRETGLSYEQYF. The CDR3 bases are TGTGCCAGTAGGGAGACAGGGCTCTCCTACGAGCAGTACTTC.

V usage is TRBV7-2 and J usage is TRBJ1-4, with TRBD1 identical over 8 bases. The germline V gene has CDR1 SGHTA and CDR2 FQGNSA. This CDR3 spans 14 amino acids. Germline trimming cut 1 base from V and 7 bases from J; bases unmatched to any gene: 2. The CDR3 DNA reads as TGTGCCAGCAGCTTAGAGGGACAGGCTGAAAAACTGTTTTTT. Translation: CASSLEGQAEKLFF.

The chain combines TRBV29-1 with TRBJ2-1, with D possibly TRBD2 on 6 matching bases. The germline V gene encodes CDR1 SQVTM and CDR2 ANQGSEA. V was trimmed by 7 bases and J by 0 bases, leaving 19 bases between them. The CDR3 has 16 amino acids. The CDR3 DNA reads TGCAGCGGGGGGGTGGCGACCCGAGGCTCCTACAATGAGCAGTTCTTC. It yields the protein CSGGVATRGSYNEQFF.

A few counts support this clonotype. This sequence joins TRBV6-1 and TRBJ1-2; D is undetermined. V was pared by 5 bases and J by 9 bases, with 13 bases between. Germline CDR1 reads MNHNS; CDR2 reads SASEGT. The CDR3 consists of 12 residues. DNA for the CDR3: TGTGCCAGCAGTTATTCGGGTCTTCGCTACACCTTC. Translating gives CASSYSGLRYTF.

As to this clonotype: A read error may be the cause here, since a much bigger clone is one base away. The CDR3 DNA sequence: TGTGCCAGCAGTGAAGCTGGCGTAACAGATACGCAGTATTTT. The encoded protein is CASSEAGVTDTQYF. The gene calls are TRBV2 and TRBJ2-3; D unclear. The CDR3 sequence is 14 residues long. V was shortened by 0 bases and J by 3 bases, with 7 bases between the two germline ends. Germline CDR1 and CDR2: SNHLY and FYNNEI.

This clonotype occurred many times. This chain joins TRBV20-1 and TRBJ2-7; 8 positions agree with TRBD2. V was pared by 7 bases and J by 4 bases, with 15 bases of the junction left unmatched. The CDR3 extends over 15 amino acids. Looked up from germline, CDR1 is DFQATT and CDR2 is SNEGSKA (reference sequence). The DNA for the CDR3 is TGCAGTGTAACGGGGGGGGAAACAGGAACTTACGAGCAGTACTTC. Its protein is CSVTGGETGTYEQYF.

The chain links TRBV5-1 to TRBJ2-3; 8 nucleotides line up with TRBD2. Germline CDR1 and CDR2: SGHRS and YFSETQ. V lost 4 bases, J lost 1 base, and 5 bases stayed unmatched. This CDR3 is 15 amino acids long. Here the CDR3 DNA reads TGCGCCAGCAGCGCAGCGGGGGACCGCACAGATACGCAGTATTTT. Protein sequence: CASSAAGDRTDTQYF.